This T cell receptor (beta chain) was obtained from a study of blood T cell repertoires in COVID-19. Study-wide context: Sources were T cells, B-cell-depleted T cells, or PBMCs; the material itself was cDNA or gDNA.

Original methodology: Reference gene primers were amplified, and this amplification served to estimate nucleated cell counts. Measured with immunoSEQ multiplex PCR; TCRdb has only the in-frame clones, and not every one. The V and J calls and the clone size are those of that table, but D and trimming were determined from the DNA. The sample lists around 250,000 clones, roughly 88% occurring once. The sequencing sample was made of peripheral blood. This clonotype was obtained from a man at least 80 years old with acute or convalescent COVID-19.

The CDR3 DNA follows: TGTGCCAGTAGGTCGCCAGGGGGACAGGGGAGGTACGAGCAGTACTTC. The encoded protein is CASRSPGGQGRYEQYF. The rearrangement joins TRBV19 to TRBJ2-7; 10 bases map to TRBD1. V was pared by 6 bases and J by 4 bases, with 12 bases of the junction left unmatched. Germline V gives CDR1 LNHDA, CDR2 SQIVND (reference sequence). The CDR3 runs 16 residues.